The next 8 T cell receptor beta chains were all read from a single sample in a study of sequential checkpoint blockade in melanoma. Clones were read by immunoSEQ multiplex PCR, and TCRdb kept only the in-frame ones, dropping some. The table includes 5,000 to 8,000 clones, about 19% detected once. Treatment described: randomized to nivolumab then ipilimumab (arm A) or the reverse (arm B). Source: tumor tissue (inferred from file names), taken from a patient given nivolumab and ipilimumab in sequence. The receptors derive from a human donor with melanoma.

The rearrangement joins TRBV6-7 to TRBJ2-4; D uncertain. The J call is doubtful: the DNA matches TRBJ2-7 better. TRBV6-7 is an open reading frame whose function is uncertain. The CDR3 extends over 13 amino acids. The CDR3 DNA reads TGTGCCAGCAGTTGGACGGGCGCCTACGAGCAGTACTTC. Amino acid sequence: CASSWTGAYEQYF.

In its sample, this clone was seen a few times. The rearrangement links TRBV18 to TRBJ1-4; 7 bases are a match to TRBD1. Unmatched junction bases numbered 9, after V lost 6 bases and J lost 8 bases. CDR1 and CDR2 from the germline V gene are KGHSH and LQKENI. This CDR3 comprises 14 residues. CDR3 sequence (DNA): TGTGCCAGCTCTGGGACAGCTGGGGAGGAAAAACTGTTTTTT. Its protein is CASSGTAGEEKLFF.

This sequence joins TRBV11-3 and TRBJ2-1; the match to TRBD2 covers 7 bases. Germline V gives CDR1 SGHNT, CDR2 YENEEA. The CDR3 loop spans 15 amino acids. J gave up 1 base and V 6 bases, and 6 bases lay outside the gene matches. The chain's CDR3 is CASRQTSDSYNEQFF. The DNA of the CDR3 is TGTGCCAGCAGGCAAACTAGCGATTCCTACAATGAGCAGTTCTTC.

This clone has ten or more counts. The rearrangement uses TRBV11-3 and TRBJ2-1; 8 bases are a match to TRBD2. CDR1 and CDR2 from the germline V gene are SGHNT and YENEEA. V shed 4 bases, J shed 2 bases, and the junction held 1 base outside the gene matches. There are 14 residues in the CDR3. The CDR3 protein is CASSSGLAYNEQFF. CDR3 sequence (DNA): TGTGCCAGCAGCTCGGGACTAGCCTACAATGAGCAGTTCTTC.

This clone is deemed medium-sized. The chain is built from TRBV6-8 and TRBJ1-1; tentatively, D is TRBD1 (6 bases). The CDR3 has 14 residues. V shed 5 bases and J shed 0 bases, with 10 bases lying between them. Germline values: CDR1 MNHGY, CDR2 SAAAGT. The CDR3 nucleotides read TGTGCCAGCAGTCGCGACAGGTTGAACACTGAAGCTTTCTTT. The encoded protein is CASSRDRLNTEAFF.

In its sample, this clone was seen a few times. J is TRBJ1-2 and V is TRBV18; 10 bases are shared with TRBD1. Germline assignment: CDR1 KGHSH and CDR2 LQKENI. V lost 0 bases, J lost 8 bases, and 12 bases stayed unmatched. This CDR3 region has 17 residues. The CDR3 here is CASSPPNRDRGSGGYTF. The CDR3 bases are TGTGCCAGCTCACCACCCAACCGGGACAGGGGTTCGGGGGGCTACACCTTC.

Relative to its sample, this clone is medium-sized. V usage is TRBV19 and J usage is TRBJ1-5, with no clear D. V dropped 3 bases and J dropped 3 bases, with 9 bases sitting between them. CDR3 length: 14 residues. Germline V CDR1 and CDR2: LNHDA, SQIVND (reference sequence). This CDR3 is CASSMAESNQPQHF. As DNA, the CDR3 is TGTGCCAGTAGTATGGCAGAATCCAATCAGCCCCAGCATTTT.

This clone was seen a handful of times. J is TRBJ2-1 and V is TRBV19; 10 bases line up with TRBD1. From germline, CDR1 is LNHDA and CDR2 SQIVND (reference sequence). V lost 2 bases, J lost 8 bases, and 9 bases stayed unmatched. The CDR3 runs to 16 residues. The CDR3 DNA reads TGTGCCAGTAGTATACTCGGGACAGGGGTTCTCTATGAGCAGTTCTTC. Its protein product is CASSILGTGVLYEQFF.